This T cell receptor (beta chain) was obtained from a study of blood T cell repertoires in COVID-19. Study summary: Whether acute or convalescent, the COVID-19 samples came from the United States, Italy and Spain. PBMCs, B-cell-depleted T cells, or T cells were the source of the cDNA or gDNA that made up the material.

The V end was cut by 8 bases, the J end by 1 base, with 11 bases between. The CDR3 is made up of 13 amino acids. In germline, CDR1 is MNHEY, CDR2 SVGAGI. Methods used by the authors: Cell counts per sample came from amplifying reference gene primers. Measured with immunoSEQ multiplex PCR; TCRdb has only the in-frame clones, and not every one. V and J calls and clone size are those listed in that table; D and trimming were worked out from the DNA. The sample records about 500,000 clones, about 89% being singletons. The V gene is TRBV6-5, the J gene TRBJ1-1; D is ambiguous. Specimen: peripheral blood. The source of this sequence is a woman aged 50 to 60 with COVID-19, enrolled during active disease. CDR3 sequence reads: CASRGSGNTEAFF. The DNA of the CDR3 is TGTGCCAGCCGGGGATCCGGGAACACTGAAGCTTTCTTT.